This T cell receptor (beta chain) was retrieved from a study of beta chain features in type 1 diabetes. In this sample, this clone turned up a few times. The antigen is unknown. Germline values: CDR1 KGHSH, CDR2 LQKENI. The CDR3 spans 15 residues. V lost 3 bases, J lost 5 bases, and 7 bases stayed unmatched. Expressed TCRB transcripts were sequenced because the entire RNA isolate underwent reverse transcription. Libraries were prepared by immunoSEQ multiplex PCR; TCRdb keeps only in-frame clonotypes and omits some of them. The sample carries around 250,000 clones, roughly 13% recorded once. Study-wide findings and caveats: The VDJ junctions of type 1 diabetes patients carried fewer insertions and more deletions. In cDNA sequencing, cells with high TCR expression could be over-represented.

The single heparinised draw taken from each donor contained around 120 mL of blood on average. The clonotype comes from a woman aged 40-49 years in good health. The rearrangement links TRBV18 to TRBJ1-5, with TRBD1 matching over 7 bases. Sequencing was done on a sample of naive CD4+ T cells from blood. The CDR3 DNA is TGTGCCAGCTCACCCTTCCGGGACAGAGATCAGCCCCAGCATTTT. Its protein is CASSPFRDRDQPQHF.